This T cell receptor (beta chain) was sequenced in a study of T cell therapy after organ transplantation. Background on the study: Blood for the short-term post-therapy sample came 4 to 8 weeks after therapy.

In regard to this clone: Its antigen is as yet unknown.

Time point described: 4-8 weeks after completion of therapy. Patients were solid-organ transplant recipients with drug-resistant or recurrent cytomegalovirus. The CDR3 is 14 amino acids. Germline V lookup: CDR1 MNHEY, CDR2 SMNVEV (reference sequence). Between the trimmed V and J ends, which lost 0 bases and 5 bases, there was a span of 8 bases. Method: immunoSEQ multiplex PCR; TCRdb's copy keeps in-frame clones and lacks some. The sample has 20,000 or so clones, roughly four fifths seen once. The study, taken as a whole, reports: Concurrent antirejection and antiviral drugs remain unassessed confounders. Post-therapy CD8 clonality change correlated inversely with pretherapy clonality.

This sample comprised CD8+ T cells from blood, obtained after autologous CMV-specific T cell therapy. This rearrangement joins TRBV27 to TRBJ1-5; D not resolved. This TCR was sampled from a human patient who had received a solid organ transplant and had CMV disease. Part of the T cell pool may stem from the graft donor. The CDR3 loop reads CASSLSLLDQPQHF. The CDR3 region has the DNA TGTGCCAGCAGTTTATCGCTGCTAGATCAGCCCCAGCATTTT.